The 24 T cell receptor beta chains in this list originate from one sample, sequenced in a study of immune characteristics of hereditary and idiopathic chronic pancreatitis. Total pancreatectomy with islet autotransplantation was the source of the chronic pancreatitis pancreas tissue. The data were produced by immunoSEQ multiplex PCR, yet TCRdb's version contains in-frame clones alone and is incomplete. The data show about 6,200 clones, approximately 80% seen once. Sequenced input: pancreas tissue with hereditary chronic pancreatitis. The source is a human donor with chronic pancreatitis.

CDR3 sequence: CASSLQSRAEAFF. The CDR3 DNA follows: TGTGCCAGCAGTTTACAGAGCCGCGCGGAAGCTTTCTTT. J is TRBJ1-1 and V is TRBV27; D gene uncertain. The V and J ends lost 2 bases and 8 bases respectively, with 12 bases between them. Germline values: CDR1 MNHEY, CDR2 SMNVEV (reference sequence). The CDR3 runs 13 residues.

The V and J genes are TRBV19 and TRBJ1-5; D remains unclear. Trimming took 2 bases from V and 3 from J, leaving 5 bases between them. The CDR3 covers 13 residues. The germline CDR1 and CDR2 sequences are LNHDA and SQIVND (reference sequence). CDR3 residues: CASSIRYNQPQHF. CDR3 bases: TGTGCCAGTAGTATAAGGTACAATCAGCCCCAGCATTTT. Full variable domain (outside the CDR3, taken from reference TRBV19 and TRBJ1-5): DGGITQSPKYLFRKEGQNVTLSCEQNLNHDAMYWYRQDPGQGLRLIYYSQIVNDFQKGDIAEGYSVSREKKESFPLTVTSAQKNPTAFYLCASSIRYNQPQHFGDGTRLSIL.

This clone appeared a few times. The CDR3 coding sequence is TGTGCCAGCAGCCAGGGAGCGGACACCACCTACAATGAGCAGTTCTTC. It codes for CASSQGADTTYNEQFF. The chain recombines TRBV4-2 with TRBJ2-1; the D call may be TRBD1 or TRBD2 (5 bases each). The V end was cut by 3 bases, the J end by 2 bases, with 14 bases between. This CDR3 is built from 16 residues. Germline-derived CDR1 and CDR2 are LGHNA and YNFKEQ.

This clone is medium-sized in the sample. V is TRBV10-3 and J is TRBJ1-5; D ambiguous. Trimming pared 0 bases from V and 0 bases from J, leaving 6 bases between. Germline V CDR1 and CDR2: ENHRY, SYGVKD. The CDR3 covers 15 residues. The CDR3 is CAISESRVSNQPQHF. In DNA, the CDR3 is TGTGCCATCAGTGAGTCCCGGGTTAGCAATCAGCCCCAGCATTTT.

In nucleotides, the CDR3 is TGTGCCACCAGTGACCCCCTCCGGACTGCCCAAGAGACCCAGTACTTC. Its protein product is CATSDPLRTAQETQYF. The chain couples TRBV24-1 to TRBJ2-5, with D perhaps TRBD2 (5 bases). This CDR3 is 16 amino acids long. The germline V gene has CDR1 KGHDR and CDR2 SFDVKD. V shed 4 bases and J shed 1 base, with 15 bases lying between them.

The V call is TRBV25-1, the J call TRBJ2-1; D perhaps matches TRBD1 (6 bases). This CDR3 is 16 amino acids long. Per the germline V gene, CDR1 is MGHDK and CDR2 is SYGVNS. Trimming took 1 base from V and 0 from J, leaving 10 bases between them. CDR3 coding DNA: TGTGCCAGCAGTGAATCTGGCAGGGGCTCCTACAATGAGCAGTTCTTC. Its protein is CASSESGRGSYNEQFF.

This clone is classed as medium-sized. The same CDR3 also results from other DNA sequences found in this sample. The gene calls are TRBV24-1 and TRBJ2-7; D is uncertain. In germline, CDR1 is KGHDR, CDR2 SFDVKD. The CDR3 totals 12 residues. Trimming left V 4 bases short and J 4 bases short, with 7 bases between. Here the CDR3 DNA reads TGTGCCACCAGTGACAACAGTTACGAGCAGTACTTC. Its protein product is CATSDNSYEQYF.

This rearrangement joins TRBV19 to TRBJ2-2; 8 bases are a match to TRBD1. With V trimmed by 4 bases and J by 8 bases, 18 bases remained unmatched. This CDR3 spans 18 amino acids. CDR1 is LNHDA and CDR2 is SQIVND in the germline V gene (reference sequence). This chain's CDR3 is CASSSPLGQGYSEGELFF. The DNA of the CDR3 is TGTGCCAGTAGTAGCCCTCTAGGACAGGGATACTCCGAGGGGGAGCTGTTTTTT.

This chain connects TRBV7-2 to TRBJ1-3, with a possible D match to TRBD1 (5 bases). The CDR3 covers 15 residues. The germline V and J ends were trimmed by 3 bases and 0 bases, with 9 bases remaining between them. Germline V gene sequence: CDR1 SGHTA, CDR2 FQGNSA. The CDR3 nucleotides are TGTGCCAGCAGCTTTGGGGGGAGCTCTGGAAACACCATATATTTT. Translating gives CASSFGGSSGNTIYF.

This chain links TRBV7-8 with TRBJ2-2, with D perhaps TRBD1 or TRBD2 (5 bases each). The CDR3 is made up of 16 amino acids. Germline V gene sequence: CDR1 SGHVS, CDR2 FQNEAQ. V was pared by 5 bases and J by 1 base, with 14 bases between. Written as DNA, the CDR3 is TGTGCCAGCAGCCTTCGGGGCCTTATGAACACCGGGGAGCTGTTTTTT. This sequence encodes CASSLRGLMNTGELFF.

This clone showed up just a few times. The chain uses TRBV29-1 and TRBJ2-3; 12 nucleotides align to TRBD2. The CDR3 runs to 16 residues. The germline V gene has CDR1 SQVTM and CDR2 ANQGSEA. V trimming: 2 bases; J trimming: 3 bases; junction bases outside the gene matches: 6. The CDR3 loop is CSVENRLAGVTDTQYF. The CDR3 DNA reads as TGCAGCGTTGAAAACCGACTAGCGGGGGTGACAGATACGCAGTATTTT.

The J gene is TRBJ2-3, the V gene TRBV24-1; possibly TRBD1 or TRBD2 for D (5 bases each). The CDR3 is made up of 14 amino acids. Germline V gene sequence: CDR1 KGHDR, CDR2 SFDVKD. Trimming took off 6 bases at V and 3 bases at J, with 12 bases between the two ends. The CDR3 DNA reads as TGTGCCACCAGTACTGGGGGTTCTACAGATACGCAGTATTTT. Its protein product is CATSTGGSTDTQYF.

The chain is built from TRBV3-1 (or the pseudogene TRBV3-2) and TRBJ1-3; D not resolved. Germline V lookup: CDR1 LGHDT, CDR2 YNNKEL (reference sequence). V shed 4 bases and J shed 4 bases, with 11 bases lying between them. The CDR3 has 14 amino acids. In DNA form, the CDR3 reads TGTGCCAGCAGCCGATCGTCGGGAGGAAACACCATATATTTT. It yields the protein CASSRSSGGNTIYF.

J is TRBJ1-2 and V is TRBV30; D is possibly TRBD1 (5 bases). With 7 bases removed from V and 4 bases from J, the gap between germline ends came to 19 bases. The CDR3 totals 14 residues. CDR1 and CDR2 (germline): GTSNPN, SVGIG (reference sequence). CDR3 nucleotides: TGTGCCTTCCGGGGGGACGTCGCAGTCTATGGCTACACCTTC. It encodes CAFRGDVAVYGYTF.

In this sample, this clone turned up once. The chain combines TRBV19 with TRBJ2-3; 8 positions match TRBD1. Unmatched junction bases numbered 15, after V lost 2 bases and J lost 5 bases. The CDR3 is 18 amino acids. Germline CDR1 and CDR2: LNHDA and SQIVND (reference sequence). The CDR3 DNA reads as TGTGCCAGTAGTATACCGACAGGGGCCCGGCTCACTGGAGATACGCAGTATTTT. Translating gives CASSIPTGARLTGDTQYF.

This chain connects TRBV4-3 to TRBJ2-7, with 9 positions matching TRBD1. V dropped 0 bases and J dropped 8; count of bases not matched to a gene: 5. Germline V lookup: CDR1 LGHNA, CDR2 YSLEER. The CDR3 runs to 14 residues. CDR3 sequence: CASSQDGTGNKQYF. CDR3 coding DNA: TGCGCCAGCAGCCAAGATGGGACAGGGAACAAGCAGTACTTC.

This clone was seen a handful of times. This CDR3 is CASSLVFRGTQETQYF. The CDR3 DNA reads as TGCGCCAGCAGCTTGGTTTTTAGGGGGACTCAGGAGACCCAGTACTTC. The chain uses TRBV5-1 and TRBJ2-5, with D perhaps given as TRBD1 or TRBD2 (6 bases each). V was trimmed by 0 bases and J by 5 bases, leaving 17 bases between them. The CDR3 has 16 amino acids. CDR1 is SGHRS and CDR2 is YFSETQ in the germline V gene.

The DNA for the CDR3 is TGTGCCAGCAGTTTATCCCAACGACAAGAGACCCAGTACTTC. It codes for CASSLSQRQETQYF. The J gene is TRBJ2-5, the V gene TRBV28; D gene ambiguous. From germline, CDR1 is MDHEN and CDR2 SYDVKM. The V end was cut by 1 base, the J end by 2 bases, with 8 bases between. CDR3 size: 14 residues.

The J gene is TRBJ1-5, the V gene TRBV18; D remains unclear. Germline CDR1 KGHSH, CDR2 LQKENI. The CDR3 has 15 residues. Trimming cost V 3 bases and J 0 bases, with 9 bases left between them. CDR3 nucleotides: TGTGCCAGCTCACCTCCGGGAAATAGCAATCAGCCCCAGCATTTT. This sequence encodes CASSPPGNSNQPQHF.

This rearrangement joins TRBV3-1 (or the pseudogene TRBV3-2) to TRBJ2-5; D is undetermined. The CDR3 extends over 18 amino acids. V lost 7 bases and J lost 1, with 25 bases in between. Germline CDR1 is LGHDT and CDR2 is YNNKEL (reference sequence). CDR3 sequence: CASTPSFNTWSSQETQYF. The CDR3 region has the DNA TGTGCCAGCACCCCCTCCTTCAATACTTGGTCATCCCAAGAGACCCAGTACTTC.

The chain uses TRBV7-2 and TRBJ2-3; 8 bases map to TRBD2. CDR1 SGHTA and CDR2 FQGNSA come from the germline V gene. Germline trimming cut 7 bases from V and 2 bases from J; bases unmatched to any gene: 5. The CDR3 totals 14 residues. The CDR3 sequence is CASTRGGNTDTQYF. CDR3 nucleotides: TGTGCCAGCACCCGGGGGGGGAACACAGATACGCAGTATTTT.

For the CDR3, the DNA is TGTGCCAGCAGCATGCGCGGGGGAAGCACAGATACGCAGTATTTT. It yields the protein CASSMRGGSTDTQYF. The chain carries TRBV9 and TRBJ2-3; TRBD2 matches at 7 bases. The trim removed 4 bases at V and 0 bases at J, leaving 5 bases unmatched. The length of the CDR3 is 15 residues. CDR1 is SGDLS, CDR2 YYNGEE, per germline.

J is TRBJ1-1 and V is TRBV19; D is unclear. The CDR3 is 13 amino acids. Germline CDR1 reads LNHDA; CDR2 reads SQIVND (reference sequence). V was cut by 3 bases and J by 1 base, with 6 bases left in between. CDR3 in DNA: TGTGCCAGTAGTATTCGGGGGAACACTGAAGCTTTCTTT. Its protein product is CASSIRGNTEAFF. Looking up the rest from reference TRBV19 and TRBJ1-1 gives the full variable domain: DGGITQSPKYLFRKEGQNVTLSCEQNLNHDAMYWYRQDPGQGLRLIYYSQIVNDFQKGDIAEGYSVSREKKESFPLTVTSAQKNPTAFYLCASSIRGNTEAFFGQGTRLTVV.

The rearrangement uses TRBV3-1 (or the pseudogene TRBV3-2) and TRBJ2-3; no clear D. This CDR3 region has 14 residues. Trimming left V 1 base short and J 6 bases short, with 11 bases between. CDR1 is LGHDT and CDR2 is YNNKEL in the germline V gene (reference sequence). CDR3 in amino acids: CASSQGGPADTQYF. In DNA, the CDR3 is TGTGCCAGCAGCCAAGGAGGACCCGCGGATACGCAGTATTTT.